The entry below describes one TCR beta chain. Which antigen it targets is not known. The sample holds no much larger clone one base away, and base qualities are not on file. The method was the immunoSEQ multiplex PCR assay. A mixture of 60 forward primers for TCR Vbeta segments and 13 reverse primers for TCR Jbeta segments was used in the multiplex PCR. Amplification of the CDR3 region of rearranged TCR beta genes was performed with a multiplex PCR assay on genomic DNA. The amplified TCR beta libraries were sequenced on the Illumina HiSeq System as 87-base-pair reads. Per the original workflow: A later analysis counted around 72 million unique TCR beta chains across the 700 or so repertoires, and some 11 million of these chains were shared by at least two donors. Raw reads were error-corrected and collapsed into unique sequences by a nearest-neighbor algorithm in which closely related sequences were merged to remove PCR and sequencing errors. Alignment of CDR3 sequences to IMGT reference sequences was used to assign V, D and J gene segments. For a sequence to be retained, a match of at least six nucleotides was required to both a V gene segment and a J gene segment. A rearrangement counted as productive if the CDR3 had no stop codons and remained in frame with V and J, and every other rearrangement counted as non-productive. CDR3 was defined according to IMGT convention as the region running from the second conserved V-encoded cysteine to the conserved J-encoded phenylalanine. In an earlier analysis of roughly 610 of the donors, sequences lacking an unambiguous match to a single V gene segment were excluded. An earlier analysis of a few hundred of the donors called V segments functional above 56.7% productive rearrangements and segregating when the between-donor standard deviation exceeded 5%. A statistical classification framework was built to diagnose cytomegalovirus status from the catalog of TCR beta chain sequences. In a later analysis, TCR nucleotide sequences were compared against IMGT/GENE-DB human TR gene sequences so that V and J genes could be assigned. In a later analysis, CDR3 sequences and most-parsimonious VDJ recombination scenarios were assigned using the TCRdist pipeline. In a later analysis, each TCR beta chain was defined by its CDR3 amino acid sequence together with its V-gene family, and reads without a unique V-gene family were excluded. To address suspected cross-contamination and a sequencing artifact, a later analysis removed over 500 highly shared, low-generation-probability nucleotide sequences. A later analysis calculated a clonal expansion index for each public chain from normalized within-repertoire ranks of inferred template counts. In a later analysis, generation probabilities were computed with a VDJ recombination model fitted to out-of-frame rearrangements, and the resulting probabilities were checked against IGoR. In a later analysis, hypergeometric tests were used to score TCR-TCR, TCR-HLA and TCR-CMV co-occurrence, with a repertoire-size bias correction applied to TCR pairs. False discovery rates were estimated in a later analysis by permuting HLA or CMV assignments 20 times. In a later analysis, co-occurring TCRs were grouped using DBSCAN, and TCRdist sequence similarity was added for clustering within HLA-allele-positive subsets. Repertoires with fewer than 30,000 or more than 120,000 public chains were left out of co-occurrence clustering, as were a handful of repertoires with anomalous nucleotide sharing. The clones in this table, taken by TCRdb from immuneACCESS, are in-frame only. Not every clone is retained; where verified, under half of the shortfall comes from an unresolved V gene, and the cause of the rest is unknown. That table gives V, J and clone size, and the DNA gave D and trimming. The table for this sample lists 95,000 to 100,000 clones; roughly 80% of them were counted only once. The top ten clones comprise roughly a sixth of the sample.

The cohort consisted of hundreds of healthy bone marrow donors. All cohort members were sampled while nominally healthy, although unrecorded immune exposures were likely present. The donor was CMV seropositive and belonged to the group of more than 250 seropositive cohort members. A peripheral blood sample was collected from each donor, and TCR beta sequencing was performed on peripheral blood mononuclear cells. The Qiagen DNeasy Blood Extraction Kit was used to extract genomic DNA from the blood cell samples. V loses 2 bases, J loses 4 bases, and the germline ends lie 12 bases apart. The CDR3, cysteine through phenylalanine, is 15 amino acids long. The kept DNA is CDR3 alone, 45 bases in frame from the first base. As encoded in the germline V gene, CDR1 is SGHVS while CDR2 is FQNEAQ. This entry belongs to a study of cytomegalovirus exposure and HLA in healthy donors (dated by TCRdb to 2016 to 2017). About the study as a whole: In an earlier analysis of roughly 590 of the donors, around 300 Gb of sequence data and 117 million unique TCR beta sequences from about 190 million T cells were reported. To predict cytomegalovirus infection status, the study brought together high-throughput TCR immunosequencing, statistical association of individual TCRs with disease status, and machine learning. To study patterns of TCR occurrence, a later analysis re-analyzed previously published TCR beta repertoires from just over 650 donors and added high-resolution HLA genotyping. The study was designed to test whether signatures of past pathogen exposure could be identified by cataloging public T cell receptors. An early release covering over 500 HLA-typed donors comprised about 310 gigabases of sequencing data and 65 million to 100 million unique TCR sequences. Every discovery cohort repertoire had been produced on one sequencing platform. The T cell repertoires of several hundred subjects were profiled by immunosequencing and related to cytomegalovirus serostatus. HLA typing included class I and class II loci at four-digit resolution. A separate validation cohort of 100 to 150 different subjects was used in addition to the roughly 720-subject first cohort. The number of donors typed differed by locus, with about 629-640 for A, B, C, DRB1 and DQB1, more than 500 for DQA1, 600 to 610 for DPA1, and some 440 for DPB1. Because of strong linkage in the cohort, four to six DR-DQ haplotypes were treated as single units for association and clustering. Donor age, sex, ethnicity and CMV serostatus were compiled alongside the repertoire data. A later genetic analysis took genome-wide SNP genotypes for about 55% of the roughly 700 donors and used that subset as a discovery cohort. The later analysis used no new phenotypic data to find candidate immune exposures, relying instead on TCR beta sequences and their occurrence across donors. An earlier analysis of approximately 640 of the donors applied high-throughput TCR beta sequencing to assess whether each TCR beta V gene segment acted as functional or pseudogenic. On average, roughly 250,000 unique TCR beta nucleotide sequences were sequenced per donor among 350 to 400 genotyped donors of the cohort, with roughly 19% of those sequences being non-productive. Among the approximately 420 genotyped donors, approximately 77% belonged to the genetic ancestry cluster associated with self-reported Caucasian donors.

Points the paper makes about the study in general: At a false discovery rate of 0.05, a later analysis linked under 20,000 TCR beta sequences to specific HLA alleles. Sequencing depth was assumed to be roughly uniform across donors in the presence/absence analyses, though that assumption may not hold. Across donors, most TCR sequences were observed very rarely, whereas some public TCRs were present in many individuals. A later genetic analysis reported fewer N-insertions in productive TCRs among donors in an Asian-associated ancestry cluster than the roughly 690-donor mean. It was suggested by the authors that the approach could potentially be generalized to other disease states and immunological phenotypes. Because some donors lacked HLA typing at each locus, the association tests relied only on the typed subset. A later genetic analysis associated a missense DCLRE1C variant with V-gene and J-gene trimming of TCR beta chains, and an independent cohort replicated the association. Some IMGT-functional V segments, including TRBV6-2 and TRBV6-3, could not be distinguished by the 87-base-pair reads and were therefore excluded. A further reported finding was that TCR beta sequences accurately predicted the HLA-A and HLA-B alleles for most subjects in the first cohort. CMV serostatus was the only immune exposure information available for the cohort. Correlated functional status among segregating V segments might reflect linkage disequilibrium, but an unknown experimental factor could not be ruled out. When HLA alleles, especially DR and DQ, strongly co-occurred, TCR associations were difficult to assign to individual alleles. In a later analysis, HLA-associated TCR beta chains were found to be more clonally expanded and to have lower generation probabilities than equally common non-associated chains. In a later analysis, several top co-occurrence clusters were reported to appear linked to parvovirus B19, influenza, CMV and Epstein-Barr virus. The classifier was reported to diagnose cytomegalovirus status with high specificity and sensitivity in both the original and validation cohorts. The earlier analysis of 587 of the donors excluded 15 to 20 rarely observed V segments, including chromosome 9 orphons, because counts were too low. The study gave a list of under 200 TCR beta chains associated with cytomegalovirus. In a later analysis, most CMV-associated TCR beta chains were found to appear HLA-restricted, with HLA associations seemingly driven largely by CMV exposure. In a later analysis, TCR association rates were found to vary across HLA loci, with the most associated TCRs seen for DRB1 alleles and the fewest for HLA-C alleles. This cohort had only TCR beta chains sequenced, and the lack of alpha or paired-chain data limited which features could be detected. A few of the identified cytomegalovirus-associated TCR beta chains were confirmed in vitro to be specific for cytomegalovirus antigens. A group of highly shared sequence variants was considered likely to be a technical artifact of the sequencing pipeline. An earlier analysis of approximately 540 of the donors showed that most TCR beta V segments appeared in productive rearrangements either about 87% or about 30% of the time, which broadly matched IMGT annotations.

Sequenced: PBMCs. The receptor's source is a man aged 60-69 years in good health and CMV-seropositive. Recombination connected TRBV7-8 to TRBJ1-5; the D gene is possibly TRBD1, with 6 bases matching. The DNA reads TGTGCCAGCAGCTTAACTGCAGGGGCAAATCAGCCCCAGCATTTT. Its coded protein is CASSLTAGANQPQHF.